A selection of T cell receptor beta chains follows, all from one sample in a study of post-analysis software for immune sequencing data. TCRdb reanalysed the PCR reads using MiXCR and keeps one entry per CDR3 protein. The sample yields around 500,000 distinct CDR3 sequences, about a third seen once. Sample: blood. The receptors originated from a girl aged 2 to 17 with multiple sclerosis. Each CDR3 is given with its conserved first and last residue. The D gene is left open where the match is weak. Clone sizes are given selectively: once, few, many, or a class where the clone is expanded.

TRBJ2-5 13 few . TRBV20-1 CSARLAVQETQYF TGCAGTGCTAGACTAGCCGTCCAAGAGACCCAGTACTTC
TRBJ1-2 14 . . TRBV6-6 CASSDRPFNYGYTF TGTGCCAGCAGTGACAGGCCGTTTAACTATGGCTACACCTTC
TRBJ1-1 15 . . TRBV7-2 CARSSLGGGTSEAFF TGTGCCCGCAGCTCCCTGGGGGGTGGGACTTCTGAAGCTTTCTTT
TRBJ1-5 14 few . TRBV12-3/TRBV12-4 CASMPGQLNQPQHF TGTGCCAGCATGCCAGGACAGTTGAATCAGCCCCAGCATTTT
TRBJ1-2 13 . TRBD1 TRBV5-1 CASSFQGDNGYTF TGCGCCAGCAGCTTTCAGGGGGACAATGGCTACACCTTC
TRBJ2-7 14 . . TRBV29-1 CSVGGGNRLYEQYF TGCAGCGTTGGAGGAGGAAACAGGTTATACGAGCAGTACTTC
TRBJ1-5 15 . . TRBV2 CASSRAGTLNQPQHF TGTGCCAGCAGCAGAGCCGGGACCTTAAATCAGCCCCAGCATTTT
TRBJ2-2 16 . TRBD2 TRBV4-1 CASSQLAGGPTGELFF TGCGCCAGCAGCCAGTTAGCGGGGGGGCCAACCGGGGAGCTGTTTTTT
TRBJ1-1 15 . . TRBV7-2 CASSFDWESGRGAFF TGTGCCAGCAGCTTCGACTGGGAATCGGGAAGGGGAGCTTTCTTT
TRBJ2-1 16 . TRBD2 TRBV3-1 CASSPRLAISVHEQFF TGTGCCAGCAGCCCCCGACTAGCTATATCGGTCCATGAGCAGTTCTTC
TRBJ2-1 15 . . TRBV18 CASSPGQGYVDEQFF TGTGCCAGCTCACCGGGTCAGGGGTATGTCGATGAGCAGTTCTTC
TRBJ1-2 12 few TRBD1 TRBV10-3 CAIQGANYGYTF TGTGCCATTCAGGGGGCTAACTATGGCTACACCTTC
TRBJ1-1 13 few . TRBV6-5 CASLRGTGTEAFF TGTGCCAGCCTCAGGGGTACTGGCACTGAAGCTTTCTTT
TRBJ2-3 15 many TRBD2 TRBV12-3/TRBV12-4 CASLTSGGAADTQYF TGTGCCAGTCTTACTAGCGGGGGGGCTGCAGATACGCAGTATTTT
TRBJ1-2 11 . TRBD1 TRBV29-1 CSATQGYGYTF TGCAGCGCCACACAGGGGTATGGCTACACCTTC
TRBJ1-5 15 . . TRBV20-1 CSAREGAAGFRPQHF TGCAGTGCTAGAGAGGGGGCGGCCGGTTTCAGACCCCAGCATTTT
TRBJ1-1 13 . . TRBV27 CASREWANTEAFF TGTGCCAGCAGAGAGTGGGCGAACACTGAAGCTTTCTTT
TRBJ1-2 17 few . TRBV4-2 CASSQDQAGFWSGGYTF TGTGCCAGCAGCCAAGATCAGGCAGGGTTTTGGTCTGGTGGCTACACCTTC
TRBJ2-3 18 . . TRBV7-9 CASSLPISRTESTDTQYF TGTGCCAGCAGCTTGCCCATATCTCGGACAGAAAGCACAGATACGCAGTATTTT
TRBJ1-5 17 few TRBD1 TRBV9 CASSVATGPNSNQPQHF TGTGCCAGCAGCGTAGCGACAGGGCCGAATAGCAATCAGCCCCAGCATTTT
TRBJ2-1 17 few TRBD2 TRBV7-6 CASSTTLGGANYNEQFF TGTGCCAGCAGCACAACTCTCGGGGGGGCCAATTACAATGAGCAGTTCTTC